This T cell receptor beta chain was observed in a study of cytomegalovirus exposure and HLA in healthy donors. Study-level information: The 550 to 800 first-cohort repertoires and the approximately 110 validation repertoires shared the same platform, a later analysis reported.

TCRdb's table, derived via immunoSEQ multiplex PCR, lists solely in-frame clones and lacks some. The sample lists roughly 260,000 clones, 85% to 90% seen once, with less than 0.4% in the top ten. About this clone: Its antigen is undetermined.

The germline gives CDR1 SGHTS, CDR2 YDEGEE. V dropped 6 bases and J dropped 8; count of bases not matched to a gene: 10. The CDR3 is made up of 15 amino acids. General study points: Investigators reported 150 to 200 TCR beta chains as tied to cytomegalovirus.

Specimen: PBMCs. This chain connects TRBV5-8 to TRBJ1-4, with 10 positions matching TRBD1. The source is a woman aged 18-29 years in good health and CMV-seronegative. In DNA, the CDR3 is TGTGCCAGCAACATAGGGGGACAGGGGAACGAAAAACTGTTTTTT. Translated, it gives CASNIGGQGNEKLFF.